This TCR beta chain was obtained from a study of blood T cell repertoires in COVID-19. Self-reported history from a screening survey and questionnaire set each donor's cohort. Between the trimmed V and J ends, which lost 3 bases and 1 base, there was a span of 6 bases. The CDR3 length is 13 residues. Germline values: CDR1 LGHDT, CDR2 YNNKEL (reference sequence). Clones were sequenced by immunoSEQ multiplex PCR, and TCRdb holds only the in-frame ones, with some missing. The sample consists of a few hundred thousand clones, around 87% of them appearing once. The rearrangement links TRBV3-1 (or the pseudogene TRBV3-2) to TRBJ1-2; D is uncertain. The TCR sequence derives from a man aged 25 to 40 who had recovered from COVID-19. The sample taken for sequencing was PBMCs or T cells enriched from blood (not recorded which). CDR3 nucleotides: TGTGCCAGCAGCCACCCCCTTAACTATGGCTACACCTTC. Its translation is CASSHPLNYGYTF.